This record concerns one T cell receptor beta chain sequence. As yet, its antigen is unknown. This entry comes from a study of T cell responses to AZD1222 COVID-19 vaccine. The study, taken as a whole, reports: The study reported that nearly half of spike-specific TCRs target unmutated variant regions. Clonal diversity may have been underestimated, and the donors were mostly white British, with more females than males.

Assay: immunoSEQ multiplex PCR; the TCRdb copy retains only in-frame clones and omits some. The sample contains 98,000 or so clones, about four fifths of which appear only once. Germline lookup yields CDR1 SGHRS and CDR2 YFSETQ. The CDR3 length is 17 residues. The junction had 9 bases not matched to a gene; V was cut back by 4 bases and J by 3 bases. The material sequenced was peripheral blood, taken 28 days after the second AZD1222 dose. The chain uses TRBV5-1 and TRBJ2-3; 12 nucleotides line up with TRBD2. This clonotype originated in an adult who received the AZD1222 COVID-19 vaccine. The CDR3 DNA sequence: TGCGCCAGCAGCGATACTAGCGGGGGGCCCTGGACAGATACGCAGTATTTT. It codes for CASSDTSGGPWTDTQYF.